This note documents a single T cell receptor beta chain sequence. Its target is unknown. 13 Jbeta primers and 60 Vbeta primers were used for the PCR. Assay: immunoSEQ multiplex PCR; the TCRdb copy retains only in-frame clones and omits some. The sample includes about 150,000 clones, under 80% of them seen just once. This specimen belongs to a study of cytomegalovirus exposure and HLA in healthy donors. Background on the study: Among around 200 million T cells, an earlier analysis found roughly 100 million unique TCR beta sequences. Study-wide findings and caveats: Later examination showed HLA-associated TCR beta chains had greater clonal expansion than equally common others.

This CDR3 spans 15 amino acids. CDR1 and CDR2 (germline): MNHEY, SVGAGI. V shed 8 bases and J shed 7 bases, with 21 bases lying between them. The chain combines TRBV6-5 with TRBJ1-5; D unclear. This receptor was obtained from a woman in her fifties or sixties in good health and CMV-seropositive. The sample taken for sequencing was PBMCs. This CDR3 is CASRSLGGLRQPQHF. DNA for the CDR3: TGTGCCAGCCGGAGCTTAGGAGGTTTGAGGCAGCCCCAGCATTTT.